This section outlines one T cell receptor (beta chain) sequence together with its context. This sample stems from a study of cytotoxic CD8 clonotypes in ibrutinib-treated CLL. Depths of 1 in 200,000 to 1 in 1 million T cells were the sequencing target. Produced via immunoSEQ multiplex PCR; TCRdb's table is partial and in-frame only. The repertoire holds about 57,000 clones, with around 60% as singletons. Trimming removed 4 bases at V and 6 bases at J, with 3 bases between. Germline values: CDR1 MNHNS, CDR2 SASEGT. The CDR3 spans 11 residues. This TCR derives from a human donor with chronic lymphocytic leukemia. The source was PBMCs, collected after 24 months of ibrutinib treatment. This rearrangement joins TRBV6-1 to TRBJ2-2; D gene unclear. This CDR3 reads CASSGAGELFF. DNA of the CDR3: TGTGCCAGCAGTGGGGCCGGGGAGCTGTTTTTT.